A selection of T cell receptor beta chains follows, all from one sample in a study of vaccination effects on CD4 cells after COVID-19. Clones were read by immunoSEQ multiplex PCR, and TCRdb kept only the in-frame ones, dropping some. The data contain 50,000 to 75,000 clones, approximately 78% of them singletons. Antigens of these TCRs are unknown. The specimen was CD4+ T cells from PBMCs cultured without peptide, collected before COVID-19 vaccination. The receptors originated from a human donor who had a prior SARS-CoV-2 infection. Each CDR3 is given with its conserved first and last residue. D genes are given only for firm matches. A row's size may be missing; if present it is once, few, many or a size class.

d_gene,v_gene,j_gene,abundance,CDR3aa,CDR3nt
.,TRBV4-3,TRBJ2-4,.,CASSPLGIQGAKNIQYF,TGCGCCAGCAGCCCACTAGGGATCCAGGGGGCCAAAAACATTCAGTACTTC
.,TRBV5-1,TRBJ2-2,few,CASSLDRQFTGELFF,TGCGCCAGCAGCTTGGACAGACAGTTCACCGGGGAGCTGTTTTTT
.,TRBV2,TRBJ2-7,.,CASSEGPSYEQYF,TGTGCCAGCAGTGAGGGGCCGTCCTACGAGCAGTACTTC
.,TRBV5-4,TRBJ2-2,once,CASSLAVGEANTGELFF,TGTGCCAGCAGCTTGGCAGTGGGGGAGGCCAACACCGGGGAGCTGTTTTTT
TRBD1,TRBV7-2,TRBJ1-1,few,CASSPRGPTSTEAFF,TGTGCCAGCAGTCCAAGGGGGCCCACCTCGACTGAAGCTTTCTTT
TRBD1,TRBV2,TRBJ1-2,.,CASKDRGDGYTF,TGTGCCAGCAAGGACAGGGGGGATGGCTACACCTTC
TRBD1,TRBV4-2,TRBJ1-2,.,CASSPGDRAGHGYTF,TGTGCCAGCAGCCCAGGGGACAGGGCGGGCCATGGCTACACCTTC
TRBD2,TRBV7-3,TRBJ2-1,once,CASSVSSGSSYNEQFF,TGTGCCAGCAGCGTTTCTAGCGGTAGCTCCTACAATGAGCAGTTCTTC
.,TRBV19,TRBJ2-5,.,CASSIGHGREQETQYF,TGTGCCAGTAGTATAGGACATGGAAGGGAGCAAGAGACCCAGTACTTC
TRBD1,TRBV7-2,TRBJ1-2,.,CASSLVSGQMMNYGYTF,TGTGCCAGCAGCTTAGTTTCGGGACAGATGATGAACTATGGCTACACCTTC
TRBD1,TRBV4-1,TRBJ1-1,few,CASSLPQGVTTEAFF,TGCGCCAGCAGCCTACCACAGGGGGTGACGACTGAAGCTTTCTTT
TRBD2,TRBV7-2,TRBJ2-3,once,CASSPRLAGSDTQYF,TGTGCCAGCAGCCCAAGACTAGCGGGCTCAGATACGCAGTATTTT
.,TRBV5-1,TRBJ1-6,few,CASTAQGSNNSPLHF,TGCGCCAGCACCGCACAGGGTTCAAATAATTCACCCCTCCACTTT
TRBD1,TRBV6-5,TRBJ1-6,.,CASSYDRVSSPLHF,TGTGCCAGCAGTTACGACAGGGTTAGCTCACCCCTCCACTTT
TRBD2,TRBV7-3,TRBJ2-5,.,CASSEAGHMETQYF,TGTGCCAGCAGTGAAGCGGGGCATATGGAGACCCAGTACTTC
TRBD2,TRBV5-1,TRBJ2-7,.,CASSTGTSALPDEQYF,TGCGCCAGCAGCACGGGGACTAGCGCCTTACCCGACGAGCAGTACTTC
TRBD2,TRBV14,TRBJ2-7,.,CASSRGTSDCYEQYF,TGTGCCAGCAGCCGAGGGACTAGCGACTGCTACGAGCAGTACTTC
TRBD1,TRBV11-2,TRBJ2-3,few,CASSSPTGSDTQYF,TGTGCCAGCAGCTCACCGACAGGGTCAGATACGCAGTATTTT
.,TRBV7-9,TRBJ2-3,.,CASSPAGNPLNTQYF,TGTGCCAGCAGCCCAGCGGGCAACCCGTTGAATACGCAGTATTTT
.,TRBV12-5,TRBJ2-3,.,CASGFLHRDPRSASSTDTQYF,TGTGCTAGTGGTTTTCTGCACCGGGACCCGAGGTCAGCATCTAGCACAGATACGCAGTATTTT
.,TRBV5-6,TRBJ1-3,once,CASSLGGLGNTIYF,TGTGCCAGCAGCTTAGGAGGGCTCGGAAACACCATATATTTT
.,TRBV7-2,TRBJ1-2,.,CASSQRTGRGYGYTF,TGTGCCAGCAGCCAAAGGACGGGACGGGGGTATGGCTACACCTTC
.,TRBV21-1,TRBJ2-5,.,CASSTGGPPRTQYF,TGTGCCAGCAGCACGGGGGGCCCCCCCCGGACCCAGTACTTC
TRBD1,TRBV10-3,TRBJ1-2,once,CAISHRDRGNYGYTF,TGTGCCATCAGTCACCGGGACAGGGGTAACTATGGCTACACCTTC
.,TRBV18,TRBJ2-7,few,CASSPIRGGEQYF,TGTGCCAGCTCACCAATCAGGGGAGGCGAGCAGTACTTC
.,TRBV7-2,TRBJ2-5,.,CASSPESQRGRGQTQYF,TGTGCCAGCAGCCCGGAGAGTCAGAGAGGAAGAGGGCAGACCCAGTACTTC
.,TRBV3-1/TRBV3-2,TRBJ2-6,.,CASSLSSSGANVLTF,TGTGCCAGCAGCCTTAGTAGTTCTGGGGCCAACGTCCTGACTTTC
TRBD1,TRBV18,TRBJ1-4,.,CASSPSPPQGVDEKLFF,TGTGCCAGCTCACCAAGCCCCCCCCAGGGGGTGGATGAAAAACTGTTTTTT
.,TRBV11-2,TRBJ1-1,.,CASSLIRGETEAFF,TGTGCCAGCAGCTTAATTAGGGGAGAAACTGAAGCTTTCTTT
.,TRBV5-6,TRBJ2-7,.,CASSSRQTSPEGGEQYF,TGTGCCAGCAGCTCCCGACAGACTAGCCCAGAAGGGGGCGAGCAGTACTTC
TRBD2,TRBV2,TRBJ2-1,.,CASSPQLAGGIDEQFF,TGTGCCAGCAGCCCTCAACTAGCGGGGGGGATCGATGAGCAGTTCTTC
.,TRBV2,TRBJ2-7,few,CASRSYEQYF,TGTGCCAGCAGGTCCTACGAGCAGTACTTC
TRBD2,TRBV28,TRBJ2-1,few,CASSGGANNEQFF,TGTGCCAGCTCGGGAGGGGCGAACAATGAGCAGTTCTTC
.,TRBV30,TRBJ1-4,.,CAWSGGRGEKLFF,TGTGCCTGGAGCGGTGGGCGCGGGGAAAAACTGTTTTTT
.,TRBV18,TRBJ1-6,once,CASSPRGSYNSPLHF,TGTGCCAGCTCACCACGGGGTTCCTATAATTCACCCCTCCACTTT
.,TRBV5-1,TRBJ1-2,.,CASSLGGAGSPEYGYTF,TGCGCCAGCAGCTTGGGAGGGGCAGGGAGCCCTGAATATGGCTACACCTTC
.,TRBV6-2/TRBV6-3,TRBJ2-5,.,CASSSRDNQETQYF,TGTGCCAGCAGTTCCCGGGATAACCAAGAGACCCAGTACTTC
TRBD2,TRBV7-3,TRBJ2-3,.,CASSSSGTSRDTQYF,TGTGCCAGCAGCTCCTCCGGGACTAGTAGGGATACGCAGTATTTT
TRBD2,TRBV19,TRBJ2-1,.,CASSMLGSGSREQFF,TGTGCCAGTAGTATGTTGGGTAGCGGGTCGCGAGAGCAGTTCTTC
TRBD1,TRBV6-5,TRBJ1-1,.,CASSDPGGVQTEAFF,TGTGCCAGCAGCGATCCAGGGGGGGTACAGACTGAAGCTTTCTTT
TRBD2,TRBV6-2/TRBV6-3,TRBJ2-5,.,CASSSAGVAQETQYF,TGTGCCAGCAGTTCGGCGGGAGTCGCGCAAGAGACCCAGTACTTC